This T cell receptor (beta chain) stems from a study of blood T cell repertoires in COVID-19. At the level of the study: COVID-19 samples collected from the United States, Italy and Spain covered acute and convalescent phases.

The V and J ends lost 2 bases and 10 bases, in that order; junction bases with no gene match: 11. Germline CDR1 and CDR2: SGHAT and FQNNGV. The CDR3 sequence is 15 residues long. Participants were aged about 18 to 100 years, lived in over 20 US areas, and enrolled virtually. Categorization into cohorts depended on clinical history that participants reported. Cohort 3 donors were reported recovered after two negative PCRs, clearance, or symptom resolution. The table came from immunoSEQ multiplex PCR; TCRdb's copy has only in-frame clones and leaves some out. The table records 150,000 to 200,000 clones, around four fifths of them present only once.

Sequences were obtained from PBMCs or T cells enriched from blood (not recorded which). This chain joins TRBV11-2 and TRBJ2-3, with 8 bases that match TRBD2. The source is a woman in her forties or fifties who had recovered from COVID-19. CDR3 nucleotides: TGTGCCAGCAGCTTATCCCCCCTTAGCGGGACACCGCAGTATTTT. This translates into CASSLSPLSGTPQYF.